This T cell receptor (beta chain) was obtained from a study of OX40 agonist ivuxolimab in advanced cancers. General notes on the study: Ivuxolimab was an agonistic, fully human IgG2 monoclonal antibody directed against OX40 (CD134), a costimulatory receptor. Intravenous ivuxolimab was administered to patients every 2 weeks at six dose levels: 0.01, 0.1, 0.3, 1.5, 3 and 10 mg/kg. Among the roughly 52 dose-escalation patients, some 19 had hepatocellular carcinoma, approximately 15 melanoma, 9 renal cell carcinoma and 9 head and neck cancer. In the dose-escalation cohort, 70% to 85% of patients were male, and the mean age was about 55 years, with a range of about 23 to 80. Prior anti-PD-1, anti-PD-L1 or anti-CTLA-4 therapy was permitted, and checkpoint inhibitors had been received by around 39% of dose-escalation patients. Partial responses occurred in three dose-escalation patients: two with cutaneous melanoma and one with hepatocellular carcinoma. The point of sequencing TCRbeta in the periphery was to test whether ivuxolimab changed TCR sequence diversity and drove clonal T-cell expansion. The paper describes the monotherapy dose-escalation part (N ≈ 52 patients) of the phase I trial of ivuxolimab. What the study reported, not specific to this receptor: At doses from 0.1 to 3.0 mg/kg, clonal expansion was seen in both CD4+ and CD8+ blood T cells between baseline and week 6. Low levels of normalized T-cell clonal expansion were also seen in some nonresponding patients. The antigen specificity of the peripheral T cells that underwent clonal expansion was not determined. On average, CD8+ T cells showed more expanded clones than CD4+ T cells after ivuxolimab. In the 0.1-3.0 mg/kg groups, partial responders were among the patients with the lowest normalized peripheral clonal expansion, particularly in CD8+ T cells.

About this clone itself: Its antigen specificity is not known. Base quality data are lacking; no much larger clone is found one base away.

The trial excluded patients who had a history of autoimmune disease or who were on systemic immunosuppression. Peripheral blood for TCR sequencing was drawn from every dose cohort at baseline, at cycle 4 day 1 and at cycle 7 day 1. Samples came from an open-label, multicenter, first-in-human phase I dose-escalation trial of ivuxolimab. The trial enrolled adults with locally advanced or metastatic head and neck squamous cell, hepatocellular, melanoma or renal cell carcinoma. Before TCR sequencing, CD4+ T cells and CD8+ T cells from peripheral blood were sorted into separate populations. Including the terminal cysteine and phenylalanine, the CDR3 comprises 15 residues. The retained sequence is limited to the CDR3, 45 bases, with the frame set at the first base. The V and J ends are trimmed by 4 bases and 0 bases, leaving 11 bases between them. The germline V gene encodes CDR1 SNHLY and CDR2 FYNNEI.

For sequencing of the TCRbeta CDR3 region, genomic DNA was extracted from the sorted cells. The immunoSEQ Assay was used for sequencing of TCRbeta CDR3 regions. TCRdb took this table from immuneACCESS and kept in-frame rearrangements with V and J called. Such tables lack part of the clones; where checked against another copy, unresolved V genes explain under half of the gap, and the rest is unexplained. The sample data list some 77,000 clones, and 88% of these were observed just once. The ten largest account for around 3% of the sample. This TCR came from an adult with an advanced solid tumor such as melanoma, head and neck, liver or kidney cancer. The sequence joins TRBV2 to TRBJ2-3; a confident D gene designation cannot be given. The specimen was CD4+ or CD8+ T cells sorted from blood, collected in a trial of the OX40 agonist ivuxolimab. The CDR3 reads CASSVGPASTDTQYF. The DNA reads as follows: TGTGCCAGCAGTGTCGGGCCCGCTAGCACAGATACGCAGTATTTT.